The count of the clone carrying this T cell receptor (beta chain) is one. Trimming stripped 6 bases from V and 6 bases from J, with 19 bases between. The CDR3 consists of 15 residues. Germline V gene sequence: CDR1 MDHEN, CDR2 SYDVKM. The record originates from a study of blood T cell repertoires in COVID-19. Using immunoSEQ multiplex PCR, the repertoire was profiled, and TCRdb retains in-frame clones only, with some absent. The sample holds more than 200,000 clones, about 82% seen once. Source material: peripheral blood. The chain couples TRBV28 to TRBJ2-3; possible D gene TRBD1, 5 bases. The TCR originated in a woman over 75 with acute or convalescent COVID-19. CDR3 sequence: CASRRALGRSDTQYF. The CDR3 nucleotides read TGTGCCAGCAGACGCGCCCTGGGGCGTTCGGATACGCAGTATTTT.